This TCR beta chain was sequenced for a study of T cells in localized non-small cell lung cancer. Profiled with immunoSEQ multiplex PCR; TCRdb holds only in-frame clones, not every one. The sample has over 25,000 clones, around 77% seen once. With respect to this clone: No antigen is known for it.

Study-wide findings and caveats: The tumor had only one region sequenced, so heterogeneity remains possible. Exceeding tumor, uninvolved adjacent lung had the highest T cell clonality. Greater blood T cell density accompanied longer overall survival.

The germline V gene encodes CDR1 LGHNA and CDR2 YNFKEQ. CDR3 length equals 15 residues. V shed 0 bases and J shed 4 bases, with 13 bases lying between them. The material sequenced was peripheral blood, taken before any cancer treatment. The source of this sequence is a male donor older than 55 with stage III squamous cell lung carcinoma. This chain connects TRBV4-2 to TRBJ2-7; D is tentatively TRBD1 or TRBD2 (6 bases each). CDR3 nucleotides: TGTGCCAGCAGCCAAGAGGTAGCGGACAGTTACGAGCAGTACTTC. The encoded protein is CASSQEVADSYEQYF.